Presented here are 21 T cell receptor beta chains from one specimen sequenced in a study of blood T cell repertoires in COVID-19. Here immunoSEQ multiplex PCR was the method, and the copy in TCRdb shows in-frame clones only, minus some. The sample holds some 170,000 clones, approximately 90% seen once. The specimen sequenced was peripheral blood. Receptors were obtained from an older woman with COVID-19, enrolled during active disease.

Worth noting for this clone: One end of the junction does not line up with germline, which may come from a read error. The J gene is TRBJ2-7, the V gene TRBV7-9; possible D gene TRBD1, 5 bases. Germline-derived CDR1 and CDR2 are SEHNR and FQNEAQ (reference sequence). The CDR3 is 13 amino acids. The CDR3 DNA is TGTGCCAGCACCCTAGGGGTAGCTCAGCCCCGCCACTTC. Its translation is CASTLGVAQPRHF.

As to this clone: At the DNA level, this CDR3 is encoded by other sequences in the same sample as well. V gene TRBV18 combines with J gene TRBJ1-6, with 7 bases aligning to TRBD1. CDR1 and CDR2 (germline): KGHSH, LQKENI. The V gene end was trimmed by 3 bases and the J gene end by 5 bases; junction bases not matched to a gene: 1. The CDR3 is 14 residues long. DNA of the CDR3: TGTGCCAGCTCACCGGGACAGAATAATTCACCCCTCCACTTT. This codes for CASSPGQNNSPLHF.

This chain links TRBV6-5 with TRBJ2-7; possibly TRBD2 for D (6 bases). V was clipped by 7 bases and J by 2 bases, with 15 bases between them. Germline assignment: CDR1 MNHEY and CDR2 SVGAGI. The CDR3 contains 14 residues. CDR3: CASTFYSGAYEQYF. The CDR3 DNA is TGTGCCAGCACGTTTTACTCGGGAGCCTACGAGCAGTACTTC.

The V call is TRBV2, the J call TRBJ2-1; D is possibly TRBD1 (5 bases). V dropped 7 bases and J dropped 1 base, with 17 bases sitting between them. Germline V gene data show CDR1 as SNHLY and CDR2 as FYNNEI. CDR3 length: 16 residues. Here the CDR3 DNA reads TGTGCCAGCAACATATTGGGCAGGGCGTCCTACAATGAGCAGTTCTTC. Translating it yields CASNILGRASYNEQFF. The full variable domain, completed using reference TRBV2 and TRBJ2-1, is EPEVTQTPSHQVTQMGQEVILRCVPISNHLYFYWYRQILGQKVEFLVSFYNNEISEKSEIFDDQFSVERPDGSNFTLKIRSTKLEDSAMYFCASNILGRASYNEQFFGPGTRLTVL.

This chain uses TRBV27 with TRBJ2-1, with D maybe TRBD1 (6 bases). Trimming cost V 5 bases and J 9 bases, with 17 bases left between them. CDR3 length: 14 amino acids. Germline-derived CDR1 and CDR2 are MNHEY and SMNVEV (reference sequence). The CDR3 is CASSSFRGAVEQFF. The DNA for the CDR3 is TGTGCCAGCAGTAGTTTCAGGGGAGCGGTTGAGCAGTTCTTC.

J is TRBJ1-1 and V is TRBV5-1; maybe TRBD1 (6 bases). The V and J ends lost 5 bases and 4 bases respectively, with 18 bases between them. The CDR3 runs 15 residues. The germline V gene encodes CDR1 SGHRS and CDR2 YFSETQ. CDR3 region: CASSWQGQSGTEAFF. The CDR3 DNA follows: TGCGCCAGCAGTTGGCAGGGGCAGTCGGGCACTGAAGCTTTCTTT. Using reference TRBV5-1 and TRBJ1-1 for the parts outside the CDR3, the full variable domain is KAGVTQTPRYLIKTRGQQVTLSCSPISGHRSVSWYQQTPGQGLQFLFEYFSETQRNKGNFPGRFSGRQFSNSRSEMNVSTLELGDSALYLCASSWQGQSGTEAFFGQGTRLTVV.

The chain recombines TRBV30 with TRBJ1-3; TRBD1 agrees at 8 bases. The CDR3 contains 14 residues. After removal of 1 base from V and 4 bases from J, the junction contained 3 bases not matched to a gene. Germline loops: CDR1 GTSNPN, CDR2 SVGIG (reference sequence). This CDR3 reads CAWSGRTGGNTIYF. The CDR3 region has the DNA TGTGCCTGGAGTGGCCGGACAGGGGGAAACACCATATATTTT.

This chain connects TRBV28 to TRBJ2-7; D is possibly TRBD1 (6 bases). Germline-derived CDR1 and CDR2 are MDHEN and SYDVKM. V was clipped by 6 bases and J by 1 base, with 19 bases between them. This CDR3 spans 16 amino acids. The CDR3 sequence: CASSHWGRAYSYEQYF. CDR3 nucleotides: TGTGCCAGCAGCCACTGGGGGCGAGCTTATTCCTACGAGCAGTACTTC.

V and J are TRBV9 and TRBJ1-2; D gene unclear. V was cut by 4 bases and J by 8 bases, with 15 bases left in between. CDR3 length: 13 residues. The germline V gene encodes CDR1 SGDLS and CDR2 YYNGEE. As DNA, the CDR3 is TGTGCCAGCAGCACAAAGCCGGGGTCAGGCTACACCTTC. Residues: CASSTKPGSGYTF.

V is TRBV2 and J is TRBJ2-7; TRBD2 agrees at 8 bases. Trimming at V came to 7 bases and at J to 2 bases, leaving 7 bases not matched to a gene. This CDR3 has 14 amino acids. In germline, CDR1 is SNHLY, CDR2 FYNNEI. The CDR3 region is CASNGGASTYEQYF. DNA for the CDR3: TGTGCCAGCAACGGGGGGGCGTCAACCTACGAGCAGTACTTC.

The chain recombines TRBV7-9 with TRBJ2-1; 9 bases agree with TRBD2. Germline CDR1 is SEHNR and CDR2 is FQNEAQ (reference sequence). The CDR3 is 16 amino acids. Trimming at V came to 3 bases and at J to 2 bases, leaving 5 bases not matched to a gene. This chain's CDR3 is CASSFSAGGAYNEQFF. CDR3 coding DNA: TGTGCCAGCAGCTTCTCAGCGGGAGGCGCCTACAATGAGCAGTTCTTC.

A single count supports this clone. The chain carries TRBV2 and TRBJ2-5; 10 nucleotides align to TRBD2. Germline lookup yields CDR1 SNHLY and CDR2 FYNNEI. CDR3 size: 15 residues. Trimming cost V 5 bases and J 2 bases; bases outside gene matches: 5. The CDR3 DNA is TGTGCCAGCAGTTCACTAGCGGGGCGACAAGAGACCCAGTACTTC. This gives the protein CASSSLAGRQETQYF. The full variable domain, with the rest looked up from reference TRBV2 and TRBJ2-5, is EPEVTQTPSHQVTQMGQEVILRCVPISNHLYFYWYRQILGQKVEFLVSFYNNEISEKSEIFDDQFSVERPDGSNFTLKIRSTKLEDSAMYFCASSSLAGRQETQYFGPGTRLLVL.

The chain links TRBV3-1 (or the pseudogene TRBV3-2) to TRBJ1-2; TRBD1 is a possible D gene (6 bases). The CDR3 extends over 15 amino acids. Trimming stripped 1 base from V and 2 bases from J, with 11 bases between. CDR1 is LGHDT and CDR2 is YNNKEL in the germline V gene (reference sequence). DNA for the CDR3: TGTGCCAGCAGCCAAGTGGGGGCGTCGAACTATGGCTACACCTTC. This gives the protein CASSQVGASNYGYTF.

CDR3 coding DNA: TGTGCCAGCAGTCAAGACAGCCTATACGAGCAGTACTTC. Translated, it gives CASSQDSLYEQYF. This chain links TRBV12-3 or TRBV12-4 with TRBJ2-7; possibly TRBD1 for D (5 bases). V lost 5 bases and J lost 4, with 12 bases in between. This CDR3 comprises 13 residues.

The V and J genes are TRBV11-2 and TRBJ1-1; D is possibly TRBD1 (6 bases). The CDR3 covers 17 residues. Germline V CDR1 and CDR2: SGHAT, FQNNGV. Between the trimmed V and J ends, which lost 4 bases and 4 bases, there was a span of 22 bases. The CDR3 coding sequence is TGTGCCAGCAGCTCGTTTGGCAGGGGAAGGGCCGGCACTGAAGCTTTCTTT. It encodes CASSSFGRGRAGTEAFF. The entire variable domain, with the rest obtained from reference TRBV11-2 and TRBJ1-1, is as follows: EAGVAQSPRYKIIEKRQSVAFWCNPISGHATLYWYQQILGQGPKLLIQFQNNGVVDDSQLPKDRFSAERLKGVDSTLKIQPAKLEDSAVYLCASSSFGRGRAGTEAFFGQGTRLTVV.

The table lists this clone with a count of one. The chain carries TRBV15 and TRBJ2-5; 9 nucleotides line up with TRBD2. Germline V lookup: CDR1 LNHNV, CDR2 YYDKDF (reference sequence). CDR3 size: 16 residues. V was pared by 1 base and J by 2 bases, with 5 bases of the junction left unmatched. The CDR3 bases are TGTGCCACCAGCAGAGTAGCGGGAGAGGGTCAAGAGACCCAGTACTTC. Its protein is CATSRVAGEGQETQYF.

This clone was seen only a few times. This chain uses TRBV7-9 with TRBJ2-7, with 10 nucleotides matching TRBD1. The CDR3 sequence is 15 residues long. Looked up from germline, CDR1 is SEHNR and CDR2 is FQNEAQ (reference sequence). The J segment lost 9 bases and the V segment lost 0 bases, leaving 8 bases of the junction unmatched. This CDR3 reads CASSLATGQGSRQYF. CDR3 nucleotides: TGTGCCAGCAGCTTAGCGACGGGACAGGGGTCAAGGCAGTACTTC.

The chain employs TRBV3-1 (or the pseudogene TRBV3-2) and TRBJ1-3; the D is unclear. With 1 base removed from V and 1 base from J, the gap between germline ends came to 5 bases. The CDR3 spans 14 residues. CDR1 LGHDT and CDR2 YNNKEL come from the germline V gene (reference sequence). The CDR3 spells CASSQGVSGNTIYF. CDR3 sequence (DNA): TGTGCCAGCAGCCAAGGAGTGTCTGGAAACACCATATATTTT.

The gene calls are TRBV19 and TRBJ2-1; TRBD1 matches at 9 bases. J was trimmed by 2 bases and V by 3 bases; bases with no gene match: 5. CDR3 length: 16 residues. CDR1 and CDR2 from the germline V gene are LNHDA and SQIVND (reference sequence). For the CDR3, the DNA is TGTGCCAGTAGTATCACGACAGGGGGTCCCTACAATGAGCAGTTCTTC. This codes for CASSITTGGPYNEQFF.

This chain connects TRBV7-2 to TRBJ2-7; 11 nucleotides align to TRBD1. V shed 4 bases, J shed 6 bases, and the junction held 8 bases outside the gene matches. Germline lookup yields CDR1 SGHTA and CDR2 FQGNSA. The CDR3 sequence is 15 residues long. The CDR3 nucleotides read TGTGCCAGCAGCTCCCCCCCCGGGACAGGGGGCGAGCAGTACTTC. It encodes CASSSPPGTGGEQYF.

V and J are TRBV19 and TRBJ1-2; 7 nucleotides line up with TRBD1. Germline assignment: CDR1 LNHDA and CDR2 SQIVND (reference sequence). There are 14 residues in the CDR3. V gave up 5 bases and J gave up 1 base; unmatched junction bases: 4. This chain's CDR3 is CASSLTGNNYGYTF. The CDR3 DNA follows: TGTGCCAGTAGTCTGACAGGGAATAACTATGGCTACACCTTC.